This T cell receptor (beta chain) was recovered during a study of Ad26.COV2.S vaccination and SARS-CoV-2 variants. Study context: Among those in the COV1001 Ad26.COV2.S trial arm was the donor.

Study-level findings and limits: Similar non-spike TCR breadth was seen in vaccine and placebo recipients. Analyses of TCR breadth and depth may have underestimated total T cell responses.

In the case of this clone: Its antigen is unidentified.

Germline V gene lookup returns CDR1 LNHDA and CDR2 SQIVND (reference sequence). The length of the CDR3 is 17 residues. The junction had 9 bases not matched to a gene; V was cut back by 7 bases and J by 3 bases. Treatment described: 19 received Ad26.COV2.S at low or high dose, single or two shots; roughly five received placebo; per-sample allocation not given. Vaccine and placebo recipients were sampled on day 63 after the first injection. Clones were read by immunoSEQ multiplex PCR, and TCRdb kept only the in-frame ones, dropping some. Among 350,000 to 550,000 clones listed, roughly 87% were seen once.

The V and J genes are TRBV19 and TRBJ2-6; 10 bases match TRBD1. The receptor's source is a person aged 18-65 years who received the Ad26.COV2.S COVID-19 vaccine or a placebo. The sequenced sample was peripheral blood, obtained in a trial of Ad26.COV2.S vaccine versus placebo. Here the CDR3 reads CASTWGQGTYGANVLTF. In nucleotides, the CDR3 is TGTGCCAGTACCTGGGGACAGGGGACCTATGGGGCCAACGTCCTGACTTTC.